This T cell receptor (beta chain) was retrieved from a study of blood T cell repertoires in COVID-19. Across the study: The United States, Italy and Spain provided the acute and convalescent COVID-19 samples.

This clone was detected only once. Unmatched junction bases numbered 4, after V lost 4 bases and J lost 4 bases. The CDR3 has 14 amino acids. Germline-derived CDR1 and CDR2 are SGHRS and YFSETQ. The data were produced by immunoSEQ multiplex PCR, yet TCRdb's version contains in-frame clones alone and is incomplete. This sample has roughly 89,000 clones, with roughly 80% found just once. This chain connects TRBV5-1 to TRBJ2-3; 9 bases are a match to TRBD2. The sample consisted of peripheral blood. The TCR comes from a woman between 65 and 79 years old with acute or convalescent COVID-19. The CDR3 coding sequence is TGCGCCAGCAGCCAGACTAGCGGACCAGATACGCAGTATTTT. Translation gives CASSQTSGPDTQYF. The complete variable domain, with remaining parts taken from reference TRBV5-1 and TRBJ2-3, reads KAGVTQTPRYLIKTRGQQVTLSCSPISGHRSVSWYQQTPGQGLQFLFEYFSETQRNKGNFPGRFSGRQFSNSRSEMNVSTLELGDSALYLCASSQTSGPDTQYFGPGTRLTVL.